This is a list of T cell receptor beta chains from one sample in a study. TCRdb re-analysed the 5' RACE reads in MiXCR, keeping a single row per CDR3 protein. Among roughly 58,000 distinct CDR3 sequences, less than 25% were seen once, and the ten largest hold about 2.9%. Sequencing was carried out using tumor-infiltrating Tregs sorted from the breast tumor. These TCRs come from a female donor with breast cancer. The CDR3 runs from the conserved cysteine through the conserved F or W. The order of the fields is D gene, clone size, V gene, J gene, CDR3 protein, CDR3 DNA. A D gene is named only where the DNA matches it firmly. Clone size, where shown, is once, few, many, or a class for clones that have expanded.

D gene: .
clone size: few
V gene: TRBV20-1
J gene: TRBJ1-1
CDR3 protein: CSAQQAMNTEAFF
CDR3 DNA: TGCAGTGCTCAACAGGCTATGAACACTGAAGCTTTCTTT

D gene: TRBD2
clone size: many
V gene: TRBV5-1
J gene: TRBJ2-5
CDR3 protein: CASSWTSGSYETQYF
CDR3 DNA: TGCGCCAGCAGCTGGACTAGCGGGAGTTATGAGACCCAGTACTTC

D gene: .
clone size: .
V gene: TRBV6-5
J gene: TRBJ1-1
CDR3 protein: CASSYRPGENTEAFF
CDR3 DNA: TGTGCCAGCAGTTACCGGCCGGGCGAGAACACTGAAGCTTTCTTT

D gene: .
clone size: few
V gene: TRBV6-1
J gene: TRBJ1-3
CDR3 protein: CASTPVRVGNTIYF
CDR3 DNA: TGTGCCAGCACCCCGGTTAGAGTCGGAAACACCATATATTTT

D gene: .
clone size: .
V gene: TRBV18
J gene: TRBJ1-1
CDR3 protein: CASSPARAGNTEAFF
CDR3 DNA: TGTGCCAGCTCACCTGCGAGGGCGGGAAACACTGAAGCTTTCTTT

D gene: .
clone size: many
V gene: TRBV20-1
J gene: TRBJ2-3
CDR3 protein: CSARERGRTTDTQYF
CDR3 DNA: TGCAGTGCTAGAGAACGGGGGAGGACCACAGATACGCAGTATTTT

D gene: .
clone size: .
V gene: TRBV7-9
J gene: TRBJ2-2
CDR3 protein: CASSRDKLGRGNTGELFF
CDR3 DNA: TGTGCCAGCAGCCGAGATAAATTAGGCAGGGGGAACACCGGGGAGCTGTTTTTT

D gene: .
clone size: .
V gene: TRBV11-3
J gene: TRBJ1-1
CDR3 protein: CASRVSGPNTEAFF
CDR3 DNA: TGTGCCAGCAGGGTCTCTGGGCCGAACACTGAAGCTTTCTTT

D gene: .
clone size: .
V gene: TRBV2
J gene: TRBJ2-7
CDR3 protein: CASSRVVSYEQYF
CDR3 DNA: TGTGCCAGCAGTCGGGTGGTATCCTACGAGCAGTACTTC

D gene: .
clone size: .
V gene: TRBV19
J gene: TRBJ2-1
CDR3 protein: CASSRGVDEQFF
CDR3 DNA: TGTGCCAGTAGTAGGGGCGTTGATGAGCAGTTCTTC

D gene: .
clone size: few
V gene: TRBV7-7
J gene: TRBJ2-7
CDR3 protein: CASSLGPGAPYEQYF
CDR3 DNA: TGTGCTAGCAGCTTAGGGCCGGGGGCCCCCTACGAGCAGTACTTC

D gene: .
clone size: many
V gene: TRBV4-1
J gene: TRBJ2-7
CDR3 protein: CASSQWFGRRADYEQYF
CDR3 DNA: TGCGCCAGCAGCCAATGGTTTGGACGGCGAGCGGATTACGAGCAGTACTTC

D gene: .
clone size: .
V gene: TRBV25-1
J gene: TRBJ2-1
CDR3 protein: CASSESGIAYNEQFF
CDR3 DNA: TGTGCCAGCAGTGAATCCGGGATTGCCTACAATGAGCAGTTCTTC

D gene: TRBD1
clone size: .
V gene: TRBV20-1
J gene: TRBJ2-7
CDR3 protein: CSASRDRAPYSYAYEQYF
CDR3 DNA: TGCAGTGCTAGCCGGGACAGGGCCCCATATTCGTACGCCTACGAGCAGTACTTC

D gene: .
clone size: .
V gene: TRBV5-4
J gene: TRBJ2-1
CDR3 protein: CASSPSPGDVDDDEQFF
CDR3 DNA: TGTGCCAGCAGCCCCTCACCTGGGGACGTGGATGATGATGAGCAGTTCTTC

D gene: TRBD1
clone size: few
V gene: TRBV3-1
J gene: TRBJ1-4
CDR3 protein: CASSHGRLDRGSEKLFF
CDR3 DNA: TGTGCCAGCAGCCACGGAAGGCTTGACAGGGGCTCTGAAAAACTGTTTTTT

D gene: .
clone size: many
V gene: TRBV6-5
J gene: TRBJ1-2
CDR3 protein: CASSDSTYGYTF
CDR3 DNA: TGTGCCAGCAGTGACTCGACATATGGCTACACCTTC

D gene: .
clone size: .
V gene: TRBV7-6
J gene: TRBJ1-6
CDR3 protein: CASSLAPVGGASYNSPLHF
CDR3 DNA: TGTGCCAGCAGCTTAGCACCCGTGGGGGGGGCCTCCTATAATTCACCCCTCCACTTT

D gene: .
clone size: .
V gene: TRBV6-1
J gene: TRBJ2-1
CDR3 protein: CASRVTGRLYNEQFF
CDR3 DNA: TGTGCCAGCAGAGTTACCGGGAGACTATACAATGAGCAGTTCTTC

D gene: TRBD1
clone size: .
V gene: TRBV10-1
J gene: TRBJ2-7
CDR3 protein: CASSETGGTSYEQYF
CDR3 DNA: TGCGCCAGCAGTGAGACAGGGGGCACCAGCTACGAGCAGTACTTC

D gene: .
clone size: .
V gene: TRBV12-3/TRBV12-4
J gene: TRBJ2-6
CDR3 protein: CASSHQGTGANVLTF
CDR3 DNA: TGTGCCAGCAGTCACCAGGGGACTGGGGCCAACGTCCTGACTTTC

D gene: .
clone size: .
V gene: TRBV10-3
J gene: TRBJ1-6
CDR3 protein: CAISESGDSPLHF
CDR3 DNA: TGTGCCATCAGTGAGTCGGGCGATTCACCCCTCCACTTT

D gene: .
clone size: few
V gene: TRBV20-1
J gene: TRBJ2-3
CDR3 protein: CSARAQASGGGDTQYF
CDR3 DNA: TGCAGTGCTAGAGCCCAGGCCAGCGGTGGGGGAGATACGCAGTATTTT

D gene: .
clone size: .
V gene: TRBV29-1
J gene: TRBJ2-1
CDR3 protein: CSVLGGSRLGVSYNEQFF
CDR3 DNA: TGCAGCGTCCTCGGGGGCTCTAGGCTGGGGGTGTCCTACAATGAGCAGTTCTTC

D gene: .
clone size: .
V gene: TRBV5-6
J gene: TRBJ2-7
CDR3 protein: CASSPRGAGSYEQYF
CDR3 DNA: TGTGCCAGCAGCCCCCGGGGGGCGGGTTCCTACGAGCAGTACTTC

D gene: TRBD1
clone size: few
V gene: TRBV30
J gene: TRBJ2-6
CDR3 protein: CAWIGGQGSLGANVLTF
CDR3 DNA: TGTGCCTGGATTGGGGGACAGGGATCGCTAGGGGCCAACGTCCTGACTTTC

D gene: .
clone size: many
V gene: TRBV6-1
J gene: TRBJ1-5
CDR3 protein: CASRTLLDNQPQHF
CDR3 DNA: TGTGCCAGTCGGACACTTCTTGACAATCAGCCCCAGCATTTT

D gene: .
clone size: few
V gene: TRBV19
J gene: TRBJ1-1
CDR3 protein: CASSIGPGLMNTEAFF
CDR3 DNA: TGTGCCAGTAGTATCGGGCCAGGACTAATGAACACTGAAGCTTTCTTT

D gene: .
clone size: .
V gene: TRBV5-1
J gene: TRBJ2-2
CDR3 protein: CASSYQSQSGELFF
CDR3 DNA: TGCGCCAGCAGCTACCAGAGTCAGTCCGGGGAGCTGTTTTTT

D gene: TRBD1
clone size: few
V gene: TRBV4-2
J gene: TRBJ1-1
CDR3 protein: CASSQGQGRYTEAFF
CDR3 DNA: TGTGCCAGCAGCCAAGGACAGGGACGTTACACTGAAGCTTTCTTT

D gene: TRBD1
clone size: few
V gene: TRBV12-3/TRBV12-4
J gene: TRBJ1-1
CDR3 protein: CASTKYRGMNTEALF
CDR3 DNA: TGTGCCAGCACTAAATACAGGGGTATGAACACTGAAGCTCTCTTT

D gene: .
clone size: few
V gene: TRBV7-2
J gene: TRBJ2-5
CDR3 protein: CASSFYRAQETQYF
CDR3 DNA: TGTGCCAGCAGCTTTTACAGGGCACAAGAGACCCAGTACTTC

D gene: .
clone size: few
V gene: TRBV7-6
J gene: TRBJ1-4
CDR3 protein: CASSLGLRNEKLFF
CDR3 DNA: TGTGCCAGCAGCTTAGGACTGAGGAATGAAAAACTGTTTTTT

D gene: TRBD1
clone size: many
V gene: TRBV2
J gene: TRBJ2-1
CDR3 protein: CASSDDRVDEQFF
CDR3 DNA: TGTGCCAGCAGTGACGACAGGGTGGATGAGCAGTTCTTC

D gene: .
clone size: .
V gene: TRBV6-1
J gene: TRBJ2-7
CDR3 protein: CASSAQSRLGGEQYF
CDR3 DNA: TGTGCCAGCAGTGCCCAGAGTCGGTTGGGGGGCGAGCAGTACTTC